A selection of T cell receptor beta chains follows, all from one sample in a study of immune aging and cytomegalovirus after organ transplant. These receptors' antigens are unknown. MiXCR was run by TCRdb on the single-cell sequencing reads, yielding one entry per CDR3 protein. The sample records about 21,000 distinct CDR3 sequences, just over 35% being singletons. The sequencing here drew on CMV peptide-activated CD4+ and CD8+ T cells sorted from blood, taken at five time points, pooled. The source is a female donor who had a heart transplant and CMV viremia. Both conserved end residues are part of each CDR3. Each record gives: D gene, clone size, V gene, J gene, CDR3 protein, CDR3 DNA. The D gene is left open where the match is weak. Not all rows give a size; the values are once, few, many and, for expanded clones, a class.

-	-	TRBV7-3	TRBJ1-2	CASSPTLGGYTF	TGTGCCAGCAGCCCTACCTTGGGCGGCTACACCTTC
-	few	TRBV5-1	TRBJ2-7	CASRVEGGRGYEQYF	TGCGCCAGCAGGGTCGAAGGGGGCCGGGGGTACGAGCAGTACTTC
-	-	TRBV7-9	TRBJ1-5	CASSPQGSYQPQHF	TGTGCCAGCAGCCCTCAGGGAAGCTATCAGCCCCAGCATTTT
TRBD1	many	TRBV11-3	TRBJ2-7	CASSERTGSYEQYF	TGTGCCAGCAGCGAAAGGACAGGGAGCTACGAGCAGTACTTC
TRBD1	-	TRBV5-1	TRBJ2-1	CASRVGQGHNEQFF	TGCGCCAGCAGGGTAGGACAGGGGCACAATGAGCAGTTCTTC
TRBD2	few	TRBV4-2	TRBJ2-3	CASSTRTSGTDTQYF	TGTGCCAGCAGCACCAGGACTAGCGGGACGGATACGCAGTATTTT
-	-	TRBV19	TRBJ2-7	CASSSGSYEQYF	TGTGCCAGCTCCAGCGGATCCTACGAGCAGTACTTC
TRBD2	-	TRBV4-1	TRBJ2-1	CASSQGIGTSGRSNEQFF	TGCGCCAGCAGCCAAGGCATAGGGACTAGCGGGAGATCCAATGAGCAGTTCTTC
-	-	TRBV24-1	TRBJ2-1	CATSDPSPTDYNEQFF	TGTGCCACCAGTGACCCGTCCCCAACCGACTACAATGAGCAGTTCTTC
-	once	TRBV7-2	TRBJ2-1	CASSSGPGVGEQFF	TGTGCCAGCAGCTCCGGACCCGGGGTCGGCGAGCAGTTCTTC
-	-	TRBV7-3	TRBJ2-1	CASSLLSGDLGEQFF	TGTGCCAGCAGCTTACTCTCAGGGGATCTGGGTGAGCAGTTCTTC
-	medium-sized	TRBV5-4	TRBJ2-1	CASSFIAGSNEQFF	TGTGCCAGCAGCTTCATCGCCGGGTCCAATGAGCAGTTCTTC
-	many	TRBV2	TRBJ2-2	CASRGGGSTGELFF	TGTGCCAGCAGGGGAGGAGGGTCCACCGGGGAGCTGTTTTTT
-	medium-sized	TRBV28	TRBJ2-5	CASRSRQTTYF	TGTGCCAGCAGATCACGACAAACTACGTACTTC
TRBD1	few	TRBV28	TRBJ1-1	CASSPLQGGRTEAFF	TGTGCCAGCAGTCCATTACAAGGGGGCCGAACTGAAGCTTTCTTT
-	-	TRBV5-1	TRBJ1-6	CASSLSADHNSPLHF	TGCGCCAGCAGCTTGTCGGCGGACCATAATTCACCCCTCCACTTT
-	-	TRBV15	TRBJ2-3	CATSDRDSPTDTQYF	TGTGCCACCAGCGATCGGGACTCTCCCACAGATACGCAGTATTTT
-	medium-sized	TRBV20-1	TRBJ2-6	CSARETGSGANVLTF	TGCAGTGCTAGAGAGACTGGCTCTGGGGCCAACGTCCTGACTTTC
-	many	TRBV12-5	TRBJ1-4	CASRRGEKLFF	TGTGCTAGCAGGCGGGGTGAAAAACTGTTTTTT
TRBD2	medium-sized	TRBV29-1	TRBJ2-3	CSVVWRERGTDTQYF	TGCAGCGTTGTTTGGCGGGAGAGGGGCACAGATACGCAGTATTTT
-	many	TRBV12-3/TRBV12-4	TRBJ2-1	CASSFQAVQGAHEQFF	TGTGCCAGCAGTTTCCAGGCGGTACAGGGAGCCCATGAGCAGTTCTTC
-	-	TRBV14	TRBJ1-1	CASSSHPTGTGSEAFF	TGTGCCAGCAGCTCCCACCCGACCGGAACGGGATCTGAAGCTTTCTTT
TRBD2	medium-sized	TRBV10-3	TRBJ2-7	CATLLAGGYEQYF	TGTGCCACCCTACTAGCGGGAGGCTACGAGCAGTACTTC
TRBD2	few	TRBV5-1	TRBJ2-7	CASSLPTSAGVLEGDEQYF	TGCGCCAGCAGCTTACCAACCTCAGCGGGAGTACTTGAAGGCGACGAGCAGTACTTC
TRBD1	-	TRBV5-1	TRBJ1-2	CASSLSRGGNYGYTF	TGCGCCAGCAGCTTATCCAGAGGGGGCAACTATGGCTACACCTTC
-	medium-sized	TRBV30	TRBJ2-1	CAWSVYNEQFF	TGTGCCTGGAGTGTATACAATGAGCAGTTCTTC
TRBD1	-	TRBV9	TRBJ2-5	CASSGGTGGETQYF	TGTGCCAGCAGCGGGGGGACAGGAGGCGAGACCCAGTACTTC
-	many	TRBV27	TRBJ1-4	CASGSKGGREATNEKLFF	TGTGCCAGCGGTTCCAAGGGGGGACGGGAAGCAACTAATGAAAAACTGTTTTTT
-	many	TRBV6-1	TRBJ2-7	CASSGHVGEQYF	TGTGCCAGCAGTGGACATGTGGGGGAGCAGTACTTC
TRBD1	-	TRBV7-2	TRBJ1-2	CASSLATDRVYGYTF	TGTGCCAGCAGCTTAGCGACCGACAGGGTCTATGGCTACACCTTC
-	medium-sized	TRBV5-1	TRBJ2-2	CASNQGNTGELFF	TGCGCCAGCAACCAGGGGAACACCGGGGAGCTGTTTTTT
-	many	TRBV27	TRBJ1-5	CASSQGRNQPQHF	TGTGCCAGCAGTCAGGGTCGCAATCAGCCCCAGCATTTT
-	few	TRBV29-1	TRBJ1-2	CSVRGGTYGYTF	TGCAGCGTTCGGGGGGGGACCTATGGCTACACCTTC
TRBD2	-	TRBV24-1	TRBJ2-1	CATSDFCSGSSYNEQFF	TGTGCCACCAGTGATTTTTGTAGCGGGAGCTCCTACAATGAGCAGTTCTTC
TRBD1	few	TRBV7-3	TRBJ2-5	CASSLRQGQETQYF	TGTGCCAGCAGCTTGAGACAGGGGCAAGAGACCCAGTACTTC
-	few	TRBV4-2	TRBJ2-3	CASSQTSSTDTQYF	TGTGCCAGCAGCCAAACCTCTTCCACAGATACGCAGTATTTT
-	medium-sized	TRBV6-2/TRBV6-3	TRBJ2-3	CASADLGGSDTQYF	TGTGCCAGCGCCGACTTAGGGGGATCAGATACGCAGTATTTT
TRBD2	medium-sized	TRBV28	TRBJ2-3	CASRRGLAGTLGADTQYF	TGTGCCAGCAGACGCGGACTAGCGGGAACCCTTGGGGCAGATACGCAGTATTTT
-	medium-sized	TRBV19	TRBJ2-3	CASSKGGPDTQYF	TGTGCCAGTAGTAAGGGAGGCCCAGATACGCAGTATTTT
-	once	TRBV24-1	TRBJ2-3	CATSERGTDTQYF	TGTGCCACCAGTGAGAGAGGCACAGATACGCAGTATTTT
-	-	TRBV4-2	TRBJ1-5	CASSQGRSNQPQHF	TGTGCCAGCAGCCAGGGGAGAAGCAATCAGCCCCAGCATTTT
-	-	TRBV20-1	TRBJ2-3	CSVGGGEDTQYF	TGCAGTGTGGGTGGGGGCGAAGATACGCAGTATTTT
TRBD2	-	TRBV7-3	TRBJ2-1	CASSLTERLAGGEQVF	TGTGCCAGCAGCTTAACGGAAAGACTAGCGGGAGGTGAGCAGGTCTTC
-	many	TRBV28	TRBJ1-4	CASSPGRGRGEKLFF	TGTGCCAGCAGTCCCGGAAGGGGCAGGGGTGAAAAACTGTTTTTT
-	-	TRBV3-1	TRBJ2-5	CASSQEFRETQYF	TGTGCCAGCAGCCAAGAGTTTAGGGAGACCCAGTACTTC
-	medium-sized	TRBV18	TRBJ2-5	CASSPTRQKGLQETQYF	TGTGCCAGCTCACCGACGCGACAAAAGGGGCTCCAAGAGACCCAGTACTTC
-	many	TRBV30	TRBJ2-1	CAWSGESYNEQFF	TGTGCCTGGAGTGGCGAGTCCTACAATGAGCAGTTCTTC
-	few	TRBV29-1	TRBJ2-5	CSVEVLLGGGGHQETQYF	TGCAGCGTTGAAGTCCTTCTGGGAGGAGGGGGCCACCAAGAGACCCAGTACTTC
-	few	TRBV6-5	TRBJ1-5	CASSYFKDQPQHF	TGTGCCAGCAGTTACTTCAAGGATCAGCCCCAGCATTTT
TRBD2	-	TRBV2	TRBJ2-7	CASSAKLAGIGYEQYF	TGTGCCAGCAGTGCGAAACTAGCGGGGATAGGGTACGAGCAGTACTTC
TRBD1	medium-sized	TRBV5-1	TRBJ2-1	CASWDSNNEQFF	TGCGCCAGCTGGGACAGTAACAATGAGCAGTTCTTC
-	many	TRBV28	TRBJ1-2	CASRGNRDGGYGYTF	TGTGCCAGCAGAGGCAACCGGGACGGAGGCTATGGCTACACCTTC
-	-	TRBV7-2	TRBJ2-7	CASSLAGQMSSYEQYF	TGTGCCAGCAGCTTAGCGGGGCAGATGAGCTCCTACGAGCAGTACTTC